This T cell receptor (beta chain) was retrieved from a study of beta chain features in type 1 diabetes. The study, taken as a whole, reports: No resolution was reached here on whether HLA type influences TCRB rearrangement.

Sorted populations were all over 95% pure. Expressed TCRB transcripts were sequenced because the entire RNA isolate underwent reverse transcription. About 3.4 million reads on average were seen across naive, central memory and regulatory T cell samples. TCRdb's copy holds only in-frame clones and misses some; the assay was immunoSEQ multiplex PCR. This sample yields about 24,000 clones, of which roughly 69% are seen a single time; approximately 2.1% belongs to the top ten. As regards this clone: Its antigen is still unknown.

This CDR3 has 15 amino acids. Losses at the gene ends were 6 bases for V and 5 bases for J; bases not matched to a gene: 7. The germline V gene has CDR1 ENHRY and CDR2 SYGVKD. The rearrangement joins TRBV10-3 to TRBJ2-2; TRBD2 matches 9 bases. The sequenced material came from Tregs from blood. The sequence derives from a woman aged 40-49 years in good health. The CDR3 spells CAISVAGAGTGELFF. The CDR3 bases are TGTGCCATCAGCGTAGCGGGGGCCGGGACCGGGGAGCTGTTTTTT.